One T cell receptor beta chain is described in this entry. Its antigen is still unknown. Base qualities are missing; no much larger clone stands one base away. Separate amplification of TCR alpha and beta chain libraries was performed from the second PCR step onward. The CMV status of each donor was determined by measuring IFNgamma production from CD4+ T cells after fresh PBMCs had been stimulated overnight with CMV viral lysate. CD4 T cells were positively selected with Miltenyi beads, followed by positive selection of CD8 T cells from the CD4-negative fraction. Cells stained for CD3, CD4, CD8, CD45RA, CD27 and a live/dead dye were sorted on a BD Aria II into four subsets by CD45RA and CD27. Blood came from a few healthy volunteers, each fractionated into CD4 and CD8 T cells and then into four differentiation subsets. Around 0.11 L of peripheral blood was collected from each donor, and PBMC were isolated from the blood using Ficoll-Paque PLUS density-gradient centrifugation. After sorting, cells were lysed in RLT buffer, RNA was extracted using a Qiagen RNeasy kit, and the extracted RNA was stored at -80 degrees C.

The data were taken from a study of naive and memory T cell subsets (TCRdb year 2017). In terms of the full investigation: The study applied an open-source, UMI-based TCR alpha and beta sequencing pipeline to sorted naive and memory peripheral blood T cell subsets. IgG serology results and the functional CMV T cell responses were in complete agreement. RNA was DNase-treated and reverse transcribed with TCR constant-region primers, mostly using SuperScript III.

Library generation was performed with UMI-ligation and nested PCR. An equimolar mix of two oligonucleotides covering both TRBC1 and TRBC2 was used as the beta constant-region primer. Four rounds of PCR, combining the SP2 primer with nested alpha and beta constant-region primers, were used to amplify the ligated cDNA. A single-stranded oligonucleotide carrying the SP2 primer and a 12-nucleotide UMI was ligated to the 3' end of the cDNA by T4 RNA ligase 1. The ligation reaction was incubated at 16°C for about 20-25 hours. To avoid over-amplification, PCR2 was usually performed as a SYBR Green qPCR and halted once a predetermined threshold was reached. Every purification after the first one was done using Agencourt AMPure XP magnetic beads. Libraries were quantified by Qubit and checked on a TapeStation, where a main peak was expected near 650 bp. The pooled libraries were sequenced on an Illumina MiSeq using v2 2x251 paired-end kits, which usually yielded roughly 0.95-2.2 million reads per sample. Libraries were pooled at approximately 3.7 nM per sample, and about 4.5-7.5% PhiX was added to improve cluster recognition. Regarding the original processing steps: Decombinator assigned V and J genes to Demultiplexor-processed FASTQ reads by tag matching, allowing a single base-pair mismatch. Collapsinator relied on UMIs to fix sequencing errors as well as frequency errors caused by PCR heterogeneity. TCRs were translated and CDR3s were extracted from the conserved cysteine to the FGXG phenylalanine by CDR3Translator, with non-productive sequences being flagged. Repertoires were subsampled to equal numbers of UMI-defined TCRs before Gini, Shannon entropy and inverse Simpson indices were calculated. Within the linear range, a power law was fitted to clonotype abundance distributions using maximum likelihood. Similar UMI counts, unique TCR numbers and clonal distributions were obtained with the pipeline and with MIGEC on one naive CD8 sample. In one analysis, naive TCRs that were also found in any memory subset of the same donor were excluded from the naive repertoire. The repertoires were searched for several thousand CMV-associated CDR3 sequences that had been compiled from VDJdb and a published dataset. The public reads were quality trimmed at Q25 with fastp and then assembled into clones with MiXCR by TCRdb, keeping productive beta chains. CDR3 protein duplicates are merged, each entry listing the most common genes and DNA. The V and J calls reflect TCRdb's pipeline rather than the authors' work. Here the sample has more than 95,000 distinct CDR3 sequences; around 13% occur a single time. Clones ranked in the top ten supply about 3% of the sample.

Via the germline V gene, CDR1 is MNHEY and CDR2 SVGEGT. Trimming costs V 4 bases and J 2 bases, and their ends lie 15 bases apart. The CDR3 runs 16 residues from the cysteine to the phenylalanine. The read is trimmed to its CDR3 DNA, 48 bases read in frame from base 1. General conclusions and limits of the study: RNA-based TCR counts may be influenced by expression changes linked to T cell activation and differentiation. Each clonotype was defined as a single alpha or beta chain sequence rather than as a paired alpha/beta receptor. The abundance of TCRs followed a power law with an exponent that differed between naive and memory subsets yet stayed consistent across the three individuals. The repertoire findings for the naive and memory subsets could not be validated against a ground truth, as none was available. Once error correction was done, more than 85% of naive TCR sequences showed up just once, which made the naive abundance distributions much steeper than those of the memory subsets. Gini index rose and Shannon and inverse Simpson diversity fell from naive through CM, EM and EMRA in both CD4 and CD8 cells. A few larger clonotypes were present in naive repertoires, especially CD8 naive repertoires, and these clonotypes were possibly memory cells re-expressing CD45RA.

Sequenced input: naive CD8+ T cells from blood. The cell subset or site label of this sample denotes: naive T cells, CD45RA high CD27+. Here the chain combines TRBV6-2 or TRBV6-3 and TRBJ2-1, and TRBD2 may be the D gene, going by 6 matching bases. The sequence was obtained from a human donor in good health. For the CDR3, the sequence is CASSSPRGRTYNEQFF. The DNA sequence is TGTGCCAGCAGTTCCCCGCGGGGTCGGACCTACAATGAGCAGTTCTTC.